Presented here are 9 T cell receptor beta chains from one specimen sequenced in a study of blood T cell repertoires in COVID-19. The repertoire was sequenced with immunoSEQ multiplex PCR; TCRdb's copy has only in-frame clones and lacks some. This table holds about 190,000 clones, approximately 80% found once. Sample: peripheral blood. These receptors came from a man aged 50-60 years who had recovered from COVID-19.

The chain joins TRBV28 to TRBJ2-7, with D possibly TRBD1 on 6 matching bases. Per the germline V gene, CDR1 is MDHEN and CDR2 is SYDVKM. Trimming removed 6 bases at V and 5 bases at J, with 17 bases between. CDR3 length: 14 residues. CDR3 coding DNA: TGTGCCAGCAGGCCCCCCTACAGGGACCACGAGCAGTACTTC. This encodes CASRPPYRDHEQYF.

Ten or more counts support this clone. The gene calls are TRBV6-1 and TRBJ1-5; no clear D gene. This CDR3 has 18 residues. V was cut by 0 bases and J by 1 base, with 16 bases left in between. The germline V gene has CDR1 MNHNS and CDR2 SASEGT. CDR3 in DNA: TGTGCCAGCAGTGAAGCAATTTCGGGAGGGAACAGCAATCAGCCCCAGCATTTT. Translating it yields CASSEAISGGNSNQPQHF.

This chain uses TRBV2 with TRBJ2-7, with 10 bases aligning to TRBD1. Germline assignment: CDR1 SNHLY and CDR2 FYNNEI. The CDR3 is 15 amino acids. V was pared by 2 bases and J by 4 bases, with 5 bases of the junction left unmatched. CDR3 in amino acids: CASSEFRDRGYEQYF. CDR3 nucleotide sequence: TGTGCCAGCAGTGAATTCCGGGACAGGGGATACGAGCAGTACTTC.

The V call is TRBV21-1, the J call TRBJ2-3; TRBD1 is the table's D call and was not checked against the DNA. TRBV21-1 is classified as a pseudogene. The CDR3 sequence is 18 residues long. CDR3 nucleotides: TGTGCCAGCAGCTGCGTCCCGAGACAGGAAAGGGACGCAGATACGCAGTATTTT. This codes for CASSCVPRQERDADTQYF.

The J gene is TRBJ2-5, the V gene TRBV7-2, with D perhaps matching TRBD2 (6 bases). CDR3 length equals 16 residues. Trimming took 4 bases from V and 5 from J, leaving 20 bases between them. Germline CDR1 SGHTA, CDR2 FQGNSA. CDR3 amino acids: CASSSVTRRISETQYF. In DNA, the CDR3 is TGTGCCAGCAGCTCCGTGACTAGGAGGATCTCGGAGACCCAGTACTTC.

This clone was observed a few times. The limits of the CDR3 on the DNA are not certain, so only TCRdb's listed CDR3 is given. The chain employs TRBV11-2 and TRBJ1-1; the table calls TRBD1, which could not be checked here. The CDR3 is made up of 15 amino acids, end residues included. Germline values: CDR1 SGHAT, CDR2 FQNNGV. This chain's CDR3 is CASSLEGAHFGEAFF.

The V call is TRBV3-1 (or the pseudogene TRBV3-2), the J call TRBJ1-1; the D is unclear. V was trimmed by 0 bases and J by 1 base, leaving 6 bases between them. CDR3 length: 14 residues. Germline-derived CDR1 and CDR2 are LGHDT and YNNKEL (reference sequence). The CDR3: CASSQEWRNTEAFF. The DNA for the CDR3 is TGTGCCAGCAGCCAAGAATGGAGGAACACTGAAGCTTTCTTT.

V usage is TRBV10-3 and J usage is TRBJ1-2; 7 nucleotides agree with TRBD1. This CDR3 is 15 amino acids long. CDR1 is ENHRY, CDR2 SYGVKD, per germline. V trimming: 5 bases; J trimming: 7 bases; junction bases outside the gene matches: 13. This chain's CDR3 is CAISPTPGTVVGYTF. The CDR3 region has the DNA TGTGCCATCAGTCCTACGCCCGGGACAGTCGTTGGCTACACCTTC.

V gene TRBV5-1 combines with J gene TRBJ2-1; 15 bases agree with TRBD2. The CDR3 is 20 amino acids. V dropped 3 bases and J dropped 0; count of bases not matched to a gene: 10. Per germline, CDR1 SGHRS and CDR2 YFSETQ. The CDR3, as DNA: TGCGCCAGCAGCTCTGGGACTAGCGGGAGGCCTCGGAGCTCCTACAATGAGCAGTTCTTC. It is translated as CASSSGTSGRPRSSYNEQFF.